The rows below give T cell receptor beta chains drawn from one sample of a study of T cells in pancreatic ductal adenocarcinoma. Profiled with immunoSEQ multiplex PCR; TCRdb holds only in-frame clones, not every one. The table shows approximately 11,000 clones, with just over 85% occurring only once. Sequencing was performed on PBMCs. Receptors originate from a human donor with pancreatic ductal adenocarcinoma. Both conserved end residues are part of each CDR3. Fields, in order: V gene, J gene, D gene, clone size, CDR3 protein, CDR3 DNA. A D gene is named only where the DNA matches it firmly. For some rows the clone size is stated as once, few or many, or as a class when expanded; others skip it.

V: TRBV7-9
J: TRBJ1-2
D: -
size: -
CDR3: CASSLRGVDYGYTF
DNA: TGTGCCAGCAGCTTAAGGGGGGTCGACTATGGCTACACCTTC

V: TRBV5-6
J: TRBJ2-1
D: TRBD2
size: once
CDR3: CASSLELAGGPYNEQFF
DNA: TGTGCCAGCAGCTTGGAGCTAGCGGGAGGGCCATACAATGAGCAGTTCTTC

V: TRBV6-8
J: TRBJ1-2
D: TRBD1
size: -
CDR3: CASSSGGDGYTF
DNA: TGTGCCAGCAGTTCAGGGGGCGATGGCTACACCTTC

V: TRBV2
J: TRBJ2-1
D: -
size: -
CDR3: CASRERGTGFNEQFF
DNA: TGTGCCAGTAGAGAGAGGGGAACGGGGTTTAATGAGCAGTTCTTC

V: TRBV18
J: TRBJ1-6
D: -
size: -
CDR3: CASSPEDIISPLHF
DNA: TGTGCCAGCTCACCCGAGGACATTATTTCACCCCTCCACTTT

V: TRBV6-1
J: TRBJ2-6
D: -
size: -
CDR3: CASRGAGANVLTF
DNA: TGTGCCAGCAGGGGGGCGGGGGCCAACGTCCTGACTTTC

V: TRBV6-5
J: TRBJ2-7
D: -
size: -
CDR3: CASSYSEGDFSYEQYF
DNA: TGTGCCAGCAGTTACTCGGAAGGTGACTTCTCCTACGAGCAGTACTTC

V: TRBV6-1
J: TRBJ1-3
D: TRBD1
size: -
CDR3: CASSEGTGMNTIYF
DNA: TGTGCCAGCAGTGAAGGGACAGGCATGAACACCATATATTTT

V: TRBV5-8
J: TRBJ2-1
D: -
size: -
CDR3: CASSSRNGTGTRSYNEQFF
DNA: TGTGCCAGCAGCTCCCGGAACGGCACCGGGACCCGGTCCTACAATGAGCAGTTCTTC

V: TRBV19
J: TRBJ2-7
D: TRBD2
size: -
CDR3: CASSSTSGNSYEQYF
DNA: TGTGCCAGTAGTTCGACTAGCGGGAACTCCTACGAGCAGTACTTC

V: TRBV18
J: TRBJ1-1
D: -
size: -
CDR3: CASSLRTQEKNTEAFF
DNA: TGTGCCAGCTCACTCCGAACACAGGAAAAGAACACTGAAGCTTTCTTT

V: TRBV27
J: TRBJ2-7
D: -
size: -
CDR3: CASSPQGLLSGQYF
DNA: TGTGCCAGCAGCCCCCAGGGACTCCTCAGTGGGCAGTACTTC

V: TRBV5-6
J: TRBJ2-2
D: TRBD1
size: -
CDR3: CASSKGQLRNTGELFF
DNA: TGTGCCAGCAGCAAGGGACAGCTAAGGAACACCGGGGAGCTGTTTTTT

V: TRBV6-5
J: TRBJ1-2
D: TRBD1
size: once
CDR3: CASRDGTDGGYTF
DNA: TGTGCCAGCAGGGACGGGACAGACGGCGGCTACACCTTC

V: TRBV4-2
J: TRBJ1-1
D: -
size: -
CDR3: CASSQDEGGTEAFF
DNA: TGTGCCAGCAGCCAAGATGAGGGGGGGACTGAAGCTTTCTTT

V: TRBV7-9
J: TRBJ1-1
D: -
size: -
CDR3: CASRGGGGWSTEAFF
DNA: TGTGCCAGCAGAGGGGGTGGCGGGTGGTCGACTGAAGCTTTCTTT

V: TRBV4-1
J: TRBJ2-1
D: -
size: -
CDR3: CASSLGAITDEQFF
DNA: TGCGCCAGCAGCCTTGGGGCAATCACGGATGAGCAGTTCTTC

V: TRBV27
J: TRBJ2-2
D: -
size: -
CDR3: CASRDPTRELFF
DNA: TGTGCAAGCCGGGACCCCACCCGGGAGCTGTTTTTT

V: TRBV28
J: TRBJ1-1
D: -
size: -
CDR3: CASTPMNTEAFF
DNA: TGTGCCAGCACCCCCATGAACACTGAAGCTTTCTTT

V: TRBV28
J: TRBJ2-2
D: -
size: -
CDR3: CASQGHLTGELFF
DNA: TGTGCCTCCCAGGGACACCTCACCGGGGAGCTGTTTTTT

V: TRBV27
J: TRBJ1-2
D: -
size: -
CDR3: CASTRTGRGDIYGYTF
DNA: TGTGCCAGCACCCGCACAGGGCGGGGGGATATATATGGCTACACCTTC

V: TRBV27
J: TRBJ1-5
D: -
size: -
CDR3: CASSLSFNSNQPQHF
DNA: TGTGCCAGCAGTTTAAGTTTCAATAGCAATCAGCCCCAGCATTTT

V: TRBV13
J: TRBJ2-7
D: -
size: once
CDR3: CASGGQLNSYEQYF
DNA: TGTGCCAGCGGCGGACAGTTGAACTCCTACGAGCAGTACTTC

V: TRBV7-9
J: TRBJ2-2
D: TRBD2
size: once
CDR3: CASSSHGRGDNTGELFF
DNA: TGTGCCAGCAGTTCCCATGGGAGGGGCGATAACACCGGGGAGCTGTTTTTT

V: TRBV6-1
J: TRBJ2-5
D: -
size: -
CDR3: CASSGRQETQYF
DNA: TGTGCCAGCAGTGGGCGACAAGAGACCCAGTACTTC

V: TRBV11-3
J: TRBJ2-3
D: -
size: -
CDR3: CASSLEGGTDTQYF
DNA: TGTGCCAGCAGCTTAGAGGGGGGCACAGATACGCAGTATTTT

V: TRBV5-1
J: TRBJ2-3
D: TRBD2
size: once
CDR3: CASSLVSGGLTDTQYF
DNA: TGCGCCAGCAGCTTGGTTAGCGGGGGACTCACAGATACGCAGTATTTT

V: TRBV4-1
J: TRBJ2-1
D: -
size: -
CDR3: CASSQTRDSYNEQFF
DNA: TGCGCCAGCAGCCAGACCCGGGACTCCTACAATGAGCAGTTCTTC

V: TRBV9
J: TRBJ2-3
D: -
size: -
CDR3: CASSVGLSTDTQYF
DNA: TGTGCCAGCAGCGTAGGCTTATCGACAGATACGCAGTATTTT

V: TRBV6-6
J: TRBJ2-7
D: TRBD1
size: -
CDR3: CASSYSDRGNYEQYF
DNA: TGTGCCAGCAGTTACTCGGACAGGGGGAACTACGAGCAGTACTTC

V: TRBV5-5
J: TRBJ2-5
D: TRBD2
size: -
CDR3: CASSQELAGGWETQYF
DNA: TGTGCCAGCAGCCAAGAGTTAGCGGGGGGATGGGAGACCCAGTACTTC

V: TRBV9
J: TRBJ1-2
D: -
size: -
CDR3: CASSPGQSQGYTF
DNA: TGTGCCAGCAGCCCCGGACAATCCCAGGGCTACACCTTC

V: TRBV11-2
J: TRBJ2-1
D: -
size: -
CDR3: CASSLGTSRWNEQFF
DNA: TGTGCCAGCAGCTTGGGTACTAGTCGGTGGAATGAGCAGTTCTTC

V: TRBV6-4
J: TRBJ1-1
D: TRBD1
size: -
CDR3: CASSSQGGTEAFF
DNA: TGTGCCAGCAGTTCCCAGGGGGGGACTGAAGCTTTCTTT

V: TRBV6-5
J: TRBJ2-3
D: -
size: -
CDR3: CASSYSGTNEDTQYF
DNA: TGTGCCAGCAGTTACTCCGGGACAAATGAAGATACGCAGTATTTT

V: TRBV15
J: TRBJ1-5
D: -
size: -
CDR3: CATSRIFARGSNQPQHF
DNA: TGTGCCACCAGCAGAATCTTTGCAAGGGGGAGCAATCAGCCCCAGCATTTT

V: TRBV6-6
J: TRBJ2-7
D: TRBD2
size: once
CDR3: CATWRETVQYF
DNA: TGTGCCACCTGGCGGGAGACAGTCCAGTACTTC

V: TRBV4-1
J: TRBJ1-1
D: -
size: -
CDR3: CASSQEEVDWGTEAFF
DNA: TGCGCCAGCAGCCAAGAAGAGGTGGATTGGGGGACTGAAGCTTTCTTT

V: TRBV5-1
J: TRBJ2-2
D: TRBD2
size: -
CDR3: CASSSTAGGAGELFF
DNA: TGCGCCAGCAGTTCCACCGCGGGGGGAGCCGGGGAGCTGTTTTTT

V: TRBV10-3
J: TRBJ2-5
D: -
size: -
CDR3: CAIAARETQYF
DNA: TGTGCCATCGCGGCGCGTGAGACCCAGTACTTC

V: TRBV7-2
J: TRBJ2-3
D: TRBD2
size: -
CDR3: CASSLEGLAETSTDTQYF
DNA: TGTGCCAGCAGCTTAGAGGGGCTAGCGGAGACTAGCACAGATACGCAGTATTTT

V: TRBV6-1
J: TRBJ2-1
D: TRBD2
size: -
CDR3: CASSELAGGNEQFF
DNA: TGTGCCAGCAGTGAACTAGCGGGGGGGAATGAGCAGTTCTTC

V: TRBV4-3
J: TRBJ2-7
D: TRBD1
size: -
CDR3: CASSQGITWVGTGVLYF
DNA: TGCGCCAGCAGCCAAGGCATAACATGGGTGGGGACAGGGGTTTTGTACTTC